These 10 T cell receptor beta chains were all obtained from the same sample, sequenced in a study of blood T cell repertoires in COVID-19. Using immunoSEQ multiplex PCR, the repertoire was profiled, and TCRdb retains in-frame clones only, with some absent. The sample carries around 64,000 clones, roughly 91% recorded once. The specimen sequenced was peripheral blood. Receptors originate from a young woman with acute or convalescent COVID-19.

This chain joins TRBV19 and TRBJ2-2; D gene unclear. The V gene's germline CDR1 is LNHDA and CDR2 SQIVND (reference sequence). The CDR3 loop spans 14 amino acids. Trimming removed 4 bases from V and 2 bases from J, with 8 bases in between. CDR3 protein: CASSTLFNTGELFF. The CDR3 DNA sequence: TGTGCCAGTAGTACCCTCTTTAACACCGGGGAGCTGTTTTTT.

This chain links TRBV25-1 with TRBJ1-2; the D gene is possibly TRBD1 (6 bases). Trimming took 7 bases from V and 6 from J, leaving 12 bases between them. CDR1 and CDR2 from the germline V gene are MGHDK and SYGVNS. The CDR3 length is 12 residues. As DNA, the CDR3 is TGTGCCAGCACCTCGACAGGACATGGCTACACCTTC. Translated: CASTSTGHGYTF.

The chain joins TRBV20-1 to TRBJ2-3; 10 bases map to TRBD2. The CDR3 contains 15 residues. V shed 3 bases and J 1 base; nucleotides not matched to a gene: 4. The V gene's germline CDR1 is DFQATT and CDR2 SNEGSKA (reference sequence). For the CDR3, the DNA is TGCAGTGCTAGTCGCACTAGCGGGGGCACAGATACGCAGTATTTT. This gives the protein CSASRTSGGTDTQYF.

The chain combines TRBV6-5 with TRBJ2-3; 12 bases match TRBD2. The CDR3 runs to 13 residues. The V and J ends lost 7 bases and 10 bases, in that order; junction bases with no gene match: 6. The germline gives CDR1 MNHEY, CDR2 SVGAGI. DNA for the CDR3: TGTGCCAGCACCGGACTAGCGGGGTATGCGCAGTATTTT. It translates to CASTGLAGYAQYF.

The sample holds one count of this clone. The gene calls are TRBV20-1 and TRBJ2-1; maybe TRBD2 (6 bases). Germline V gene lookup returns CDR1 DFQATT and CDR2 SNEGSKA (reference sequence). Trimming pared 3 bases from V and 4 bases from J, leaving 13 bases between. This CDR3 region has 14 residues. CDR3 loop: CSASPRGLYNEQFF. For the CDR3, the DNA is TGCAGTGCTAGTCCCCGTGGACTATACAATGAGCAGTTCTTC.

The chain couples TRBV6-6 to TRBJ2-7; 7 bases match TRBD1. Germline V gene sequence: CDR1 MNHNY, CDR2 SVGAGI (reference sequence). J gave up 3 bases and V 2 bases, and 4 bases lay outside the gene matches. This CDR3 contains 14 residues. CDR3 sequence: CASSYTRTGYEQYF. CDR3 sequence (DNA): TGTGCCAGCAGTTACACAAGGACAGGCTACGAGCAGTACTTC.

The chain links TRBV2 to TRBJ1-5, with TRBD1 identical over 7 bases. In germline, CDR1 is SNHLY, CDR2 FYNNEI. V was clipped by 8 bases and J by 8 bases; unmatched bases: 24. The CDR3 contains 18 residues. The CDR3 DNA reads TGTGCCAGCTGCCTAGGGGGCAGTCCTGCTGGGGCCGAGAAGCCCCAGCATTTT. Amino acids: CASCLGGSPAGAEKPQHF.

The chain uses TRBV7-9 and TRBJ1-3; 7 positions match TRBD1. CDR1 SEHNR and CDR2 FQNEAQ come from the germline V gene (reference sequence). This CDR3 has 16 residues. Trimming took 0 bases from V and 9 from J; bases not matched to a gene: 11. Here the CDR3 DNA reads TGTGCCAGCAGCTTAGCAGGGGGCCGTAGGGGGAGCACCATATATTTT. Amino acid sequence: CASSLAGGRRGSTIYF.

This chain connects TRBV7-2 to TRBJ2-7; possibly TRBD1 for D (7 bases). Germline CDR1 is SGHTA and CDR2 is FQGNSA. Trimming took 5 bases from V and 3 from J, leaving 11 bases between them. The CDR3 extends over 13 amino acids. The CDR3 sequence is CASSQGGIYEQYF. CDR3 DNA sequence: TGTGCCAGCAGCCAGGGGGGAATCTACGAGCAGTACTTC. Full variable domain (outside the CDR3, taken from reference TRBV7-2 and TRBJ2-7): GAGVSQSPSNKVTEKGKDVELRCDPISGHTALYWYRQSLGQGLEFLIYFQGNSAPDKSGLPSDRFSAERTGGSVSTLTIQRTQQEDSAVYLCASSQGGIYEQYFGPGTRLTVT.

The chain is built from TRBV12-3 or TRBV12-4 and TRBJ1-1; 7 nucleotides align to TRBD1. This CDR3 comprises 11 residues. With 6 bases clipped from V and 8 bases from J, the junction kept 3 bases outside the gene matches. CDR3 protein: CASSRDREAFF. DNA of the CDR3: TGTGCCAGCAGCCGGGACAGAGAAGCTTTCTTT.